Described below is a single T cell receptor (beta chain) sequence and its context. This clone was recorded once. What antigen it recognizes has not been identified. Base qualities are not provided; no much larger clone lies one nucleotide away. The data were taken from a study of blood T cell repertoires in COVID-19 (dated by TCRdb to 2020 to 2022). A note on the overall study: Collaborator samples came from the United States, Italy and Spain and covered acute and convalescent phases of COVID-19. Samples were obtained from the ongoing ImmuneRACE study (first 160 participants) and from some 1,200 subjects provided by 6 global collaborators. The material from the prospective study consisted of cDNA or gDNA derived from T cells, B-cell-depleted T cells, or PBMCs. A de-identified subject ID, COVID-19 status, age in years and sex were almost always included in the sample metadata. Subjects who had been exposed to COVID-19, were actively infected with it, or had recovered from it provided the deeply sampled blood TCRbeta repertoires that made up the dataset. Where available, HLA class I and class II types were obtained from metadata supplied by the sample provider rather than from assay-based typing. The repertoires were made available in a free public database intended to serve as a resource for research on the immune response to SARS-CoV-2.

General findings and caveats noted by the study authors: The amount of clinical and demographic metadata varied by source and participant and was provided uncurated.

TCRbeta CDR3 regions were amplified from genomic DNA by means of the immunoSEQ Assay, a bias-controlled multiplex PCR. As for the original processing: Within the assay, amplification of reference gene primers was used to estimate how many nucleated cells each sample contained. To quantify the absolute abundance of each unique TCRbeta CDR3 rearrangement, sequence reads were collapsed and filtered. For each sample, productive Simpson clonality was calculated as the square root of Simpson's diversity index across productive rearrangements. This is the immuneACCESS table as TCRdb keeps it, with only in-frame sequences that have V and J called. A part of the clones is gone; compared with another copy, unresolved V genes explain less than half, and the rest is unexplained. Clone size and V and J calls were adopted from that table, with D and trimming inferred from the DNA. The sample yields around 150,000 clones; more than 80% were counted once. Around 2.1% of the sample lies in the top ten.

The collaborating institutions used their own protocols to collect whole blood in K2EDTA tubes. For TCRbeta analysis, collaborator samples were shipped as frozen whole blood, as isolated PBMCs, or as DNA extracted from either sample type. CDR1 and CDR2, looked up from the germline V gene, are SGHTA and FQGNSA. The CDR3 sequence holds 13 residues, the cysteine and phenylalanine included. This entry keeps only the CDR3 DNA: 39 bases, framed from base 1. V and J lose 5 bases and 6 bases, and a span of 11 bases separates them. Specimen: peripheral blood. This chain joins TRBV7-2 to TRBJ1-5; the D gene is unclear. This TCR came from a man between 65 and 80 years old with acute or convalescent COVID-19. Here the CDR3 is given as CASSRNIGQPQHF. The DNA sequence is TGTGCCAGCAGCCGCAATATCGGTCAGCCCCAGCATTTT.